One sample yielded the 11 T cell receptor beta chains listed below, sequenced in a study of T cells after yellow fever vaccination. MiXCR, applied by TCRdb to the 5' RACE reads, yields one record per CDR3 protein. The sample records about 210,000 distinct CDR3 sequences, roughly 6.2% being singletons. The sequences come from CD4+ T cells sorted from PBMCs, collected on the day of the yellow fever booster vaccination. The receptors here all came from a man younger than 40 who received the YFV17D yellow fever vaccine.

This clonotype was picked up many times. The rearrangement joins TRBV20-1 to TRBJ2-3; 9 nucleotides match TRBD2. J was trimmed by 4 bases and V by 1 base; bases with no gene match: 3. This CDR3 has 14 amino acids. CDR1 DFQATT and CDR2 SNEGSKA come from the germline V gene (reference sequence). The CDR3 spells CSARGSGSADTQYF. CDR3 in DNA: TGCAGTGCTAGAGGTAGCGGGAGTGCAGATACGCAGTATTTT.

The V and J genes are TRBV5-1 and TRBJ2-5, with D perhaps matching TRBD2 (5 bases). V was trimmed by 7 bases and J by 4 bases, leaving 17 bases between them. The CDR3 runs to 14 residues. CDR1 and CDR2 from the germline V gene are SGHRS and YFSETQ. CDR3 amino acids: CASAERYSRETQYF. CDR3 DNA: TGCGCCAGCGCTGAGCGGTACTCCCGAGAGACCCAGTACTTC. The full variable domain, with the rest looked up from reference TRBV5-1 and TRBJ2-5, is KAGVTQTPRYLIKTRGQQVTLSCSPISGHRSVSWYQQTPGQGLQFLFEYFSETQRNKGNFPGRFSGRQFSNSRSEMNVSTLELGDSALYLCASAERYSRETQYFGPGTRLLVL.

This clonotype was found a few times. The gene calls are TRBV3-1 and TRBJ2-3; TRBD2 matches at 11 bases. V shed 1 base and J 0 bases; nucleotides not matched to a gene: 3. Germline V gene lookup returns CDR1 LGHDT and CDR2 YNNKEL (reference sequence). The CDR3 extends over 17 amino acids. The CDR3 is CASSQARTSGSTDTQYF. The CDR3 nucleotides read TGTGCCAGCAGCCAAGCCCGGACTAGCGGGAGCACAGATACGCAGTATTTT.

In its sample, this clonotype was seen many times. The chain joins TRBV11-2 to TRBJ2-1; D remains ambiguous. The CDR3 length is 13 residues. Trimming removed 1 base from V and 9 bases from J, with 10 bases in between. CDR1 and CDR2 from the germline V gene are SGHAT and FQNNGV. Written as DNA, the CDR3 is TGTGCCAGCAGCTTAGCAGTAGTCAGTGAGCAGTTCTTC. As protein: CASSLAVVSEQFF.

This clonotype has a handful of counts. The V call is TRBV27, the J call TRBJ2-2, with 11 bases aligning to TRBD2. Trimming at V came to 8 bases and at J to 6 bases, leaving 8 bases not matched to a gene. CDR1 and CDR2 from the germline V gene are MNHEY and SMNVEV (reference sequence). The CDR3 is 15 residues long. In DNA, the CDR3 is TGTGCCAGCGCACTTAGCGGGAGGGCCCCCGGGGAGCTGTTTTTT. Translating gives CASALSGRAPGELFF.

Concerning this clonotype: A single base separates this from a much larger clone, so it may be a read error. This rearrangement joins TRBV7-8 to TRBJ2-1, with D tentatively TRBD2 (5 bases). The closer fit of TRBJ2-7 to the DNA end suggests the J call may be wrong. CDR1 is SGHVS and CDR2 is FQNEAQ in the germline V gene. The CDR3 spans 15 residues. The CDR3 coding sequence is TGTGCCAGCAGCTTAGATCTTAGCGTGGTGAATGAGCAGTACTTC. Its protein product is CASSLDLSVVNEQYF.

This chain uses TRBV10-3 with TRBJ1-1; possible D gene TRBD1, 6 bases. Trimming pared 4 bases from V and 3 bases from J, leaving 9 bases between. The CDR3 is made up of 13 amino acids. Germline CDR1 ENHRY, CDR2 SYGVKD. CDR3 bases: TGTGCCATCAGTGGCCGGACAGACACTGAAGCTTTCTTT. This encodes CAISGRTDTEAFF.

V is TRBV4-3 and J is TRBJ2-1, with 8 bases that match TRBD2. The V gene's germline CDR1 is LGHNA and CDR2 YSLEER. V lost 3 bases, J lost 8 bases, and 9 bases stayed unmatched. CDR3 length equals 15 residues. CDR3 coding DNA: TGCGCCAGCAGCCAGGCGGCTAGCGGGTTCGATGAGCAGTTCTTC. As protein: CASSQAASGFDEQFF.

A few counts support this clonotype. V and J are TRBV5-6 and TRBJ2-5, with a tentative D call TRBD2 (5 bases). CDR3 length: 14 amino acids. With 0 bases removed from V and 4 bases from J, the gap between germline ends came to 10 bases. Germline CDR1 is SGHDT and CDR2 is YYEEEE. Written as DNA, the CDR3 is TGTGCCAGCAGCTTGGCTTCAGGAGGAGAGACCCAGTACTTC. This encodes CASSLASGGETQYF.

This clonotype was seen only a few times. This chain links TRBV30 with TRBJ1-2; D is undetermined. V shed 1 base and J shed 1 base, with 7 bases lying between them. The CDR3 sequence is 13 residues long. Germline V lookup: CDR1 GTSNPN, CDR2 SVGIG (reference sequence). The CDR3: CAWSGSDNYGYTF. The CDR3 nucleotides are TGTGCCTGGAGTGGGTCTGATAACTATGGCTACACCTTC.

This clonotype was detected many times. This chain uses TRBV12-3 or TRBV12-4 with TRBJ1-1; D possibly corresponds to TRBD1 (5 bases). With 5 bases removed from V and 1 base from J, the gap between germline ends came to 17 bases. This CDR3 is 16 amino acids long. DNA of the CDR3: TGTGCCAGCAGTCCCCTGTACAGGCCCACGAACACTGAAGCTTTCTTT. This translates into CASSPLYRPTNTEAFF.